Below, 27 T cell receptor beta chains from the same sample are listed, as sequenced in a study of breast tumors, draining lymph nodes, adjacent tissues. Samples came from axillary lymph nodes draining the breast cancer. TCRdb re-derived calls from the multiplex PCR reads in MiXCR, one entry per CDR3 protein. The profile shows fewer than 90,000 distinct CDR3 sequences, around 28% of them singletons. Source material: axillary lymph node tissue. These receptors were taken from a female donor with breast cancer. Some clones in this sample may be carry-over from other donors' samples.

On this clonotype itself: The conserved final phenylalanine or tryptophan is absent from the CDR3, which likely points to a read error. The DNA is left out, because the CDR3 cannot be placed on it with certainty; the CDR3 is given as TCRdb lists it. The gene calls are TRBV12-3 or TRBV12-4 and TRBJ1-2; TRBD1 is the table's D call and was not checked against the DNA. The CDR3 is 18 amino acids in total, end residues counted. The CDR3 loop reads CASSLKSTGRAPNYGHTS.

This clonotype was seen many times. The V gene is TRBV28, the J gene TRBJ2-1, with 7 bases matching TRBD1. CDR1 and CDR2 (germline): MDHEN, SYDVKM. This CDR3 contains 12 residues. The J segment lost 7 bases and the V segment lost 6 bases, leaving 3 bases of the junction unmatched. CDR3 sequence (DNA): TGTGCCAGCAGCGTGGACAGGAATGAGCAGTTCTTC. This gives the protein CASSVDRNEQFF.

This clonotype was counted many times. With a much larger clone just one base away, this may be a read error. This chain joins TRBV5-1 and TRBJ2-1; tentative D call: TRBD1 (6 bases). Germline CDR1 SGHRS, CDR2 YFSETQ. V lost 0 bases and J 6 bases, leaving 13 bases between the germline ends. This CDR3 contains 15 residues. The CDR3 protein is CASSLVTGLANEQFF. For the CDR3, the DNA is TGCGCCAGCAGCTTGGTTACAGGGTTGGCCAATGAGCAGTTCTTC.

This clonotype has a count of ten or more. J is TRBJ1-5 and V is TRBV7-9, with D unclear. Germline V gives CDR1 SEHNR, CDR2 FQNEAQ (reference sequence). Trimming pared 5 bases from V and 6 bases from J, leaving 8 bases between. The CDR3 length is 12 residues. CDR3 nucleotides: TGTGCCAGCAGCGCATATAGTCAGCCCCAGCATTTT. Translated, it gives CASSAYSQPQHF.

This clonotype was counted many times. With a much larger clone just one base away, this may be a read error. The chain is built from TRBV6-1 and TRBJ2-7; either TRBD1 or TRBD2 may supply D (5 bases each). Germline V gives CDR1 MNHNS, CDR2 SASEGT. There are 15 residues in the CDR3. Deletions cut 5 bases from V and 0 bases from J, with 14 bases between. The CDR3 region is CASSQGTPYSYEQYF. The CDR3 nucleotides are TGTGCCAGCAGTCAAGGGACGCCGTACTCCTACGAGCAGTACTTC.

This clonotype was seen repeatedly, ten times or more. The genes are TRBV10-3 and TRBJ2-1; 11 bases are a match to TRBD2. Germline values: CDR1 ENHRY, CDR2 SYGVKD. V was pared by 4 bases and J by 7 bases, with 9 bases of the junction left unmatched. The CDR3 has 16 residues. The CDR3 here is CAISARGTSGSNEQFF. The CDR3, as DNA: TGTGCCATCAGTGCCCGAGGGACTAGCGGCTCAAATGAGCAGTTCTTC.

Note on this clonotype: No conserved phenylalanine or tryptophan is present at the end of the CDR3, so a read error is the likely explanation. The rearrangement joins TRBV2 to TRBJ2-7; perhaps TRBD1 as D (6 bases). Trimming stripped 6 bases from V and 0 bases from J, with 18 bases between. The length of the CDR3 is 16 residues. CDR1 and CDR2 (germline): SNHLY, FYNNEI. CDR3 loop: CASSQVGAESSYEQYL. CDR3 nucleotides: TGTGCCAGCAGCCAAGTGGGGGCGGAGAGCTCCTACGAGCAGTACCTC.

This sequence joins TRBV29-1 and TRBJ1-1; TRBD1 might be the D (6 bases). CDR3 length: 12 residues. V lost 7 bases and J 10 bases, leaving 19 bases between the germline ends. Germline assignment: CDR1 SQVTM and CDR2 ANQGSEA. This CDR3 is CSDGGAEAGAFF. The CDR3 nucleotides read TGCAGCGATGGGGGCGCCGAGGCTGGAGCTTTCTTT. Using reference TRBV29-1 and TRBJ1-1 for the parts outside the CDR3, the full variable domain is SAVISQKPSRDICQRGTSLTIQCQVDSQVTMMFWYRQQPGQSLTLIATANQGSEATYESGFVIDKFPISRPNLTFSTLTVSNMSPEDSSIYLCSDGGAEAGAFFGQGTRLTVV.

CDR3: CANTNPGQFNEQYF. The CDR3 coding sequence is TGCGCCAACACGAATCCCGGACAGTTCAACGAGCAGTACTTC. The chain carries TRBV10-1 and TRBJ2-7, with TRBD1 as a possible D gene (6 bases). With 10 bases removed from V and 5 bases from J, the gap between germline ends came to 21 bases. Germline lookup yields CDR1 WNHNN and CDR2 SYGVQD (reference sequence). This CDR3 region has 14 residues.

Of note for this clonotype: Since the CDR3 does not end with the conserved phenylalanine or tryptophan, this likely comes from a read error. The chain's CDR3 is CASSGDASSYNLPLHS. The DNA of the CDR3 is TGTGCCAGCAGTGGGGACGCAAGCTCCTATAATTTACCCCTCCACTCT. The chain employs TRBV2 and TRBJ1-6; D may be TRBD1 (5 bases). Germline V lookup: CDR1 SNHLY, CDR2 FYNNEI. The CDR3 has 16 amino acids.

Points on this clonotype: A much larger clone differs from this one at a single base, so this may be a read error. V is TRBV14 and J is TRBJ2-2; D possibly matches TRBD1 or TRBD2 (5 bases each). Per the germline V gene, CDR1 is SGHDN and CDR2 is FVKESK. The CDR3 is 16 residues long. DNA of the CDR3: TGTGCCAGCAGCCAAGAACGACAGATTAACACCGGGAAGCTGTTTTTT. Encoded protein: CASSQERQINTGKLFF.

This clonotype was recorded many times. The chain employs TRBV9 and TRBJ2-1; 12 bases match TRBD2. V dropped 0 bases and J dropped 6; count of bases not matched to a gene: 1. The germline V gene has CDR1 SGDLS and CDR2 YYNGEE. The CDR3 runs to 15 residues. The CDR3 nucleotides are TGTGCCAGCAGCGTAGGGACTAGCGGGATCAATGAGCAGTTCTTC. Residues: CASSVGTSGINEQFF.

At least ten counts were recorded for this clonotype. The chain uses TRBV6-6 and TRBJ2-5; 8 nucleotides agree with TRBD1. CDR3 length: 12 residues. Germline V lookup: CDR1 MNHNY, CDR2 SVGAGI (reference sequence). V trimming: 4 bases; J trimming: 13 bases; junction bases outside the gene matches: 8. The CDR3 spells CASSSRGPVRYF. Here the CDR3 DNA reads TGTGCCAGCAGTTCCAGGGGGCCGGTCAGGTACTTC.

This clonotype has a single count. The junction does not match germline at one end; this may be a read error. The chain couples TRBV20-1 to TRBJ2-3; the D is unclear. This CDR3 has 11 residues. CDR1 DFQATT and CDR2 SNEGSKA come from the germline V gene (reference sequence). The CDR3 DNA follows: TGCAGTGCTACCGTTAGGGATACGCAGTCTTTT. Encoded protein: CSATVRDTQSF.

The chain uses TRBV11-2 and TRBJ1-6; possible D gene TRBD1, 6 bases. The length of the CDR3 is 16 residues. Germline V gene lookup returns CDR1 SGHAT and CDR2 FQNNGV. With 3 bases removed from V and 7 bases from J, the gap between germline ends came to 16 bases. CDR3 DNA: TGTGCCAGCAGCTTGGGGGGCCGACCCCAGAATTCACCCCTCCACTTT. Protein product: CASSLGGRPQNSPLHF.

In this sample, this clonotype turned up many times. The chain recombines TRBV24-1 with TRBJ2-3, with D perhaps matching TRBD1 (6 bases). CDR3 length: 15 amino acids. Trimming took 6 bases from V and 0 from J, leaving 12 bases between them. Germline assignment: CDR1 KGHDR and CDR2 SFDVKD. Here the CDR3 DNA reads TGTGCCACCAGTTCTTATGGACAGAGCACAGATACGCAGTATTTT. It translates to CATSSYGQSTDTQYF.

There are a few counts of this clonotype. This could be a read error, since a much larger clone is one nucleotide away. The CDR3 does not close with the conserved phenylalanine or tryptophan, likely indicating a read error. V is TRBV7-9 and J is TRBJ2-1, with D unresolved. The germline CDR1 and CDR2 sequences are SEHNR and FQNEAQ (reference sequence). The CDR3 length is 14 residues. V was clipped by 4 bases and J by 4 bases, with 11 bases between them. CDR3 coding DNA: TGTGCCAGCAGCTGGGGAAATCGATACAATGAGCAGTTCCTC. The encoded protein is CASSWGNRYNEQFL.

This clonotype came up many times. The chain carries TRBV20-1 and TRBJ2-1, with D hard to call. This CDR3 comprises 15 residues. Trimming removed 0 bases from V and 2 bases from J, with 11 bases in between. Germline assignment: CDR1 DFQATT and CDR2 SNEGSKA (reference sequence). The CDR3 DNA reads TGCAGTGCTAGAGATCCGGGCCTCACCTACAATGAGCAGTTCTTC. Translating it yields CSARDPGLTYNEQFF.

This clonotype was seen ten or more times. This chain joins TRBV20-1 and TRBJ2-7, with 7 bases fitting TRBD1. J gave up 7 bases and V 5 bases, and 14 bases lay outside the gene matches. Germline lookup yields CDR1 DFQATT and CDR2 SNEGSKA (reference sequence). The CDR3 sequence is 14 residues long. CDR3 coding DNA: TGCAGTGCTTTTCGATGGACAGGCGTCGAGGAGCAGTACTTC. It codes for CSAFRWTGVEEQYF.

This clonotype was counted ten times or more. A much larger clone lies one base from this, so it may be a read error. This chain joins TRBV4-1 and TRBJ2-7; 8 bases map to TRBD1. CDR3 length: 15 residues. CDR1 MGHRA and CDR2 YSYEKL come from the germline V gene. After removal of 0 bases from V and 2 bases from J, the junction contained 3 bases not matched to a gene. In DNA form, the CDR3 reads TGCGCCAGCAGCCAAGAGGGGACAGGTCCCTACGAGCAGTACTTC. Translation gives CASSQEGTGPYEQYF.

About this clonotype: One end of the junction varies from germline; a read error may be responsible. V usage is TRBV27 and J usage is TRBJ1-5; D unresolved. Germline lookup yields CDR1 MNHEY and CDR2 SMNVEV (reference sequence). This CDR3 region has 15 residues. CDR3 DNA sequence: TGTACCAGCAGTTATGCCTCTACAGCTCAAGGGCCCCAGCATTTT. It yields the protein CTSSYASTAQGPQHF.

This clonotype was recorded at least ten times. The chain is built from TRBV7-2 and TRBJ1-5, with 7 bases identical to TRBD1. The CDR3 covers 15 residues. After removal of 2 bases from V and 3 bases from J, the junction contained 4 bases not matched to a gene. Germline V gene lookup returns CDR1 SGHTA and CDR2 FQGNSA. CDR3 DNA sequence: TGTGCCAGCAGCTTACAGGGACAGAACAATCAGCCCCAGCATTTT. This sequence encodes CASSLQGQNNQPQHF.

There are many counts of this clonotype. CDR3 amino acids: CASSDGGFGYTF. Written as DNA, the CDR3 is TGTGCCAGTAGCGACGGAGGATTCGGCTACACCTTC. This chain connects TRBV19 to TRBJ1-2; D not resolved. The CDR3 has 12 amino acids. Trimming stripped 6 bases from V and 8 bases from J, with 13 bases between. The germline gives CDR1 LNHDA, CDR2 SQIVND (reference sequence).

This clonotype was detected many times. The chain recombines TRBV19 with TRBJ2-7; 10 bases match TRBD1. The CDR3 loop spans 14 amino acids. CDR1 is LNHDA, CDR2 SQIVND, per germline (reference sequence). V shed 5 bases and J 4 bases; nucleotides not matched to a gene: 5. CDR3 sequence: CASSDPGQGYEQYF. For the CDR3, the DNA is TGTGCCAGTAGTGACCCGGGACAGGGGTACGAGCAGTACTTC.

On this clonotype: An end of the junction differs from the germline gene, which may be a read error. In nucleotides, the CDR3 is TGCAGTGCTAGTCGAGGCCCTAATCGGCCCCAGCACTTT. Translated, it gives CSASRGPNRPQHF. The chain links TRBV20-1 to TRBJ1-5; D is unclear. Germline CDR1 reads DFQATT; CDR2 reads SNEGSKA (reference sequence). The CDR3 contains 13 residues.

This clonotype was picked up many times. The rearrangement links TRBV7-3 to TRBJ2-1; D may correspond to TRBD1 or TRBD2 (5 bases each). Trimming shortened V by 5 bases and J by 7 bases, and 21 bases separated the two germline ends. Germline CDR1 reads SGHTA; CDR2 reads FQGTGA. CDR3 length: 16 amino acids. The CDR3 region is CASSPGPGQVQNEQFF. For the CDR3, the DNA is TGTGCCAGCAGCCCAGGCCCGGGGCAGGTTCAAAATGAGCAGTTCTTC.

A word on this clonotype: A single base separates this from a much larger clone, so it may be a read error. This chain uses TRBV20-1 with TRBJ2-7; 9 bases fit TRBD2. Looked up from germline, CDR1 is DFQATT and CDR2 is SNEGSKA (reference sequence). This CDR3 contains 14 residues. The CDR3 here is CSAKVPSGTSEQCF. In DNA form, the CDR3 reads TGCAGTGCTAAGGTGCCTAGCGGGACCTCCGAGCAGTGCTTC.